The 25 T cell receptor beta chains given below trace back to one sample, sequenced in a study of blood T cell repertoires in COVID-19. Profiling relied on immunoSEQ multiplex PCR, and the TCRdb table lists in-frame clones only, not all of them. The profile covers 300,000 to 350,000 clones, with 88% appearing a single time and 1.5% to 2% taken by the ten largest. Sequencing was done on a sample of peripheral blood. These receptors all come from a woman in her 30s with COVID-19, enrolled during active disease.

V and J are TRBV27 and TRBJ2-3; D gene uncertain. The CDR3 length is 12 residues. Trimming removed 7 bases from V and 1 base from J, with 6 bases in between. Germline V CDR1 and CDR2: MNHEY, SMNVEV (reference sequence). CDR3 nucleotide sequence: TGTGCCAGCACCTCAGGCACAGATACGCAGTATTTT. Translating it yields CASTSGTDTQYF.

In DNA, the CDR3 is TGCAGCGTTGAATCCCAGCGGGGTTACAATGAGCAGTTCTTC. Its protein product is CSVESQRGYNEQFF. The chain joins TRBV29-1 to TRBJ2-1, with TRBD2 matching 7 bases. This CDR3 is 14 amino acids long. After removal of 2 bases from V and 4 bases from J, the junction contained 5 bases not matched to a gene. Germline V gives CDR1 SQVTM, CDR2 ANQGSEA.

The chain recombines TRBV5-1 with TRBJ2-3; maybe TRBD1 (6 bases). CDR3 length: 16 amino acids. Germline V gives CDR1 SGHRS, CDR2 YFSETQ. Deletions cut 4 bases from V and 0 bases from J, with 15 bases between. The CDR3 region has the DNA TGCGCCAGCAGCCCTCAGACAGGAGCGAGCACAGATACGCAGTATTTT. Protein product: CASSPQTGASTDTQYF.

This clone has only a few counts. V is TRBV7-9 and J is TRBJ2-7, with D unresolved. Germline V gene data show CDR1 as SEHNR and CDR2 as FQNEAQ (reference sequence). Trimming took off 3 bases at V and 7 bases at J, with 10 bases between the two ends. This CDR3 contains 12 residues. The CDR3 region is CASSFPHYEQYV. CDR3 nucleotides: TGTGCCAGCAGCTTTCCCCACTATGAGCAGTACGTC.

The V gene is TRBV2, the J gene TRBJ2-2, with 7 bases fitting TRBD2. Germline CDR1 SNHLY, CDR2 FYNNEI. This CDR3 has 15 amino acids. The V segment lost 4 bases and the J segment 0 bases; nucleotides outside the gene matches: 2. The CDR3 DNA follows: TGTGCCAGCAGTGCTAGCGGCGCGAACACCGGGGAGCTGTTTTTT. Encoded protein: CASSASGANTGELFF.

The chain joins TRBV2 to TRBJ1-1, with D uncertain. Per germline, CDR1 SNHLY and CDR2 FYNNEI. The CDR3 is made up of 16 amino acids. Deletions cut 3 bases from V and 1 base from J, with 15 bases between. The CDR3 DNA reads as TGTGCCAGCAGTGACGACAAAGGAACACGGAACACTGAAGCTTTCTTT. It codes for CASSDDKGTRNTEAFF.

The chain links TRBV6-2 or TRBV6-3 to TRBJ2-3; no firm D call. The germline V and J ends were trimmed by 0 bases and 3 bases, with 13 bases remaining between them. CDR3 length: 16 amino acids. The germline gives CDR1 MNHEY, CDR2 SVGEGT. Here the CDR3 DNA reads TGTGCCAGCAGTTACTCGAACAGCAGAGAAACAGATACGCAGTATTTT. This codes for CASSYSNSRETDTQYF.

This clone was observed once. This clone may be a read error of a much larger clone one base away. J is TRBJ2-1 and V is TRBV9, with 10 bases lining up with TRBD2. CDR3 length equals 15 residues. Germline trimming cut 3 bases from V and 2 bases from J; bases unmatched to any gene: 2. From germline, CDR1 is SGDLS and CDR2 YYNGEE. The CDR3 sequence is CASSGSGGAYNEQFF. DNA of the CDR3: TGTGCCAGCAGCGGAAGCGGGGGGGCCTACAATGAGCAGTTCTTC.

The CDR3 is CASRSGPGGGYTF. The CDR3 DNA reads TGTGCCAGTAGGAGCGGCCCGGGAGGTGGCTACACCTTC. The genes are TRBV11-3 and TRBJ1-2; D unclear. Germline V gives CDR1 SGHNT, CDR2 YENEEA. V was cut by 9 bases and J by 7 bases, with 18 bases left in between. The CDR3 length is 13 residues. Supplemented by reference TRBV11-3 and TRBJ1-2, the full variable domain reads EAGVVQSPRYKIIEKKQPVAFWCNPISGHNTLYWYLQNLGQGPELLIRYENEEAVDDSQLPKDRFSAERLKGVDSTLKIQPAELGDSAVYLCASRSGPGGGYTFGSGTRLTVV.

This clone was observed a handful of times. V usage is TRBV30 and J usage is TRBJ1-6; D not resolved. The V end lost 1 base, the J end lost 13 bases, and 14 bases lay between the germline ends. This CDR3 contains 13 residues. CDR1 and CDR2 (germline): GTSNPN, SVGIG (reference sequence). CDR3 protein: CAWSGSGVEPLHF. The CDR3 DNA sequence: TGTGCCTGGAGTGGGTCCGGGGTAGAGCCCCTCCACTTT.

This chain connects TRBV6-2 or TRBV6-3 to TRBJ1-5, with 7 bases matching TRBD1. J was trimmed by 1 base and V by 6 bases; bases with no gene match: 6. The germline V gene encodes CDR1 MNHEY and CDR2 SVGEGT. The length of the CDR3 is 15 residues. CDR3 bases: TGTGCCAGCAGCCGGACAGGCTTAAGCAATCAGCCCCAGCATTTT. Translating it yields CASSRTGLSNQPQHF.

This rearrangement joins TRBV9 to TRBJ2-3; D perhaps matches TRBD2 (6 bases). Germline assignment: CDR1 SGDLS and CDR2 YYNGEE. Trimming left V 3 bases short and J 4 bases short, with 21 bases between. CDR3 length: 17 residues. CDR3 sequence (DNA): TGTGCCAGCAGCGGCGGCGGCGGGGTTGGAAGCGCAGATACGCAGTATTTT. Translating it yields CASSGGGGVGSADTQYF.

V usage is TRBV28 and J usage is TRBJ1-1; D is perhaps TRBD1 (5 bases). Between the trimmed V and J ends, which lost 1 base and 3 bases, there was a span of 18 bases. Germline lookup yields CDR1 MDHEN and CDR2 SYDVKM. This CDR3 region has 17 residues. Here the CDR3 DNA reads TGTGCCAGCAGTTTATACATCCCTGGGGGACTGTACACTGAAGCTTTCTTT. Translated, it gives CASSLYIPGGLYTEAFF.

The chain uses TRBV6-5 and TRBJ2-7; the match to TRBD2 covers 10 bases. The CDR3 runs 15 residues. V was pared by 0 bases and J by 3 bases, with 2 bases of the junction left unmatched. From germline, CDR1 is MNHEY and CDR2 SVGAGI. The CDR3 nucleotides are TGTGCCAGCAGTTACTCTAGCGGGGGGAACTACGAGCAGTACTTC. As protein: CASSYSSGGNYEQYF.

This sequence joins TRBV3-1 (or the pseudogene TRBV3-2) and TRBJ2-5; TRBD1 matches at 10 bases. J lost 2 bases, V lost 8 bases, and 2 bases had no gene match. This CDR3 has 13 amino acids. Germline CDR1 LGHDT, CDR2 YNNKEL (reference sequence). The CDR3 DNA sequence: TGTGCCAGCGGACAGGGGGGGCAAGAGACCCAGTACTTC. Protein: CASGQGGQETQYF.

The chain combines TRBV5-4 with TRBJ2-1; D is possibly TRBD1 (6 bases). The CDR3 has 14 residues. Trimming removed 4 bases from V and 5 bases from J, with 13 bases in between. Germline CDR1 SGHNT, CDR2 YYREEE (reference sequence). CDR3 bases: TGTGCCAGCAGCCCTCGGACAGTCCACAATGAGCAGTTCTTC. Amino acid sequence: CASSPRTVHNEQFF.

V and J are TRBV19 and TRBJ2-1, with D unclear. There are 13 residues in the CDR3. The germline V and J ends were trimmed by 4 bases and 7 bases, with 11 bases remaining between them. Germline CDR1 reads LNHDA; CDR2 reads SQIVND (reference sequence). CDR3 nucleotide sequence: TGTGCCAGTAGTACTAAATTGAGGAATGAGCAGTTCTTC. This sequence encodes CASSTKLRNEQFF.

The genes are TRBV4-1 and TRBJ1-2; 7 bases agree with TRBD1. From germline, CDR1 is MGHRA and CDR2 YSYEKL. Trimming cost V 0 bases and J 8 bases; bases outside gene matches: 6. The CDR3 covers 14 residues. CDR3 residues: CASSQDRGLMGYTF. The CDR3 bases are TGCGCCAGCAGCCAAGATAGGGGGCTAATGGGCTACACCTTC.

J is TRBJ2-3 and V is TRBV13; 7 bases match TRBD1. V trimming: 5 bases; J trimming: 4 bases; junction bases outside the gene matches: 0. This CDR3 contains 12 residues. Germline CDR1 and CDR2: PRHDT and FYEKMQ (reference sequence). The CDR3 DNA is TGTGCCAGCAGCCAGGGGGCAGATACGCAGTATTTT. Its translation: CASSQGADTQYF. The variable domain in full, with the rest retrieved from reference TRBV13 and TRBJ2-3, is AAGVIQSPRHLIKEKRETATLKCYPIPRHDTVYWYQQGPGQDPQFLISFYEKMQSDKGSIPDRFSAQQFSDYHSELNMSSLELGDSALYFCASSQGADTQYFGPGTRLTVL.

The CDR3 nucleotides are TGTGCCAGCAGCCCAGCCCCCCGATTAGCTAGCACAGATACGCAGTATTTT. Its translation: CASSPAPRLASTDTQYF. V gene TRBV9 combines with J gene TRBJ2-3; D gene unclear. Germline V lookup: CDR1 SGDLS, CDR2 YYNGEE. The germline V and J ends were trimmed by 4 bases and 0 bases, with 18 bases remaining between them. The CDR3 has 17 residues.

The chain carries TRBV9 and TRBJ2-3; the D gene is possibly TRBD2 (5 bases). CDR3 length: 13 residues. Germline assignment: CDR1 SGDLS and CDR2 YYNGEE. V lost 4 bases, J lost 3 bases, and 9 bases lay in between. The DNA of the CDR3 is TGTGCCAGCAGCACCGGACTTACAGATACGCAGTATTTT. As protein: CASSTGLTDTQYF.

The chain carries TRBV19 and TRBJ2-7; TRBD1 aligns across 9 bases. The CDR3 is 16 amino acids. Trimming at V came to 5 bases and at J to 0 bases, leaving 8 bases not matched to a gene. CDR1 is LNHDA, CDR2 SQIVND, per germline (reference sequence). In nucleotides, the CDR3 is TGTGCCAGTAGTTCTCCCGGGACAGGGTTCTCCTACGAGCAGTACTTC. Translation gives CASSSPGTGFSYEQYF.

CDR3: CASSVGEGMQPQHF. The CDR3 DNA follows: TGTGCCAGCAGCGTAGGGGAGGGGATGCAGCCCCAGCATTTT. The J gene is TRBJ1-5, the V gene TRBV9; TRBD1 is a possible D gene (5 bases). This CDR3 is built from 14 residues. V gave up 0 bases and J gave up 7 bases, with 11 bases separating them. Germline loops: CDR1 SGDLS, CDR2 YYNGEE.

The chain links TRBV2 to TRBJ2-3, with TRBD2 matching 12 bases. Germline V lookup: CDR1 SNHLY, CDR2 FYNNEI. V was pared by 5 bases and J by 2 bases, with 2 bases of the junction left unmatched. The CDR3 covers 15 residues. The CDR3: CASSRLAGDTDTQYF. Written as DNA, the CDR3 is TGTGCCAGCAGTAGACTAGCGGGGGACACAGATACGCAGTATTTT.

The rearrangement uses TRBV27 and TRBJ1-5; D is unresolved. This CDR3 contains 12 residues. Between the trimmed V and J ends, which lost 4 bases and 7 bases, there was a span of 8 bases. Germline V CDR1 and CDR2: MNHEY, SMNVEV (reference sequence). CDR3 residues: CASSSIGQPQHF. The CDR3 region has the DNA TGTGCCAGCAGTTCAATCGGGCAGCCCCAGCATTTT.